Shown below are 26 T cell receptor beta chains from a single sample sequenced in a study of cytomegalovirus exposure and HLA in healthy donors. Clones were read by immunoSEQ multiplex PCR, and TCRdb kept only the in-frame ones, dropping some. The data contain about 170,000 clones, 70% to 90% of them singletons. The source material was PBMCs. Source of these receptors: a woman under 40 in good health and CMV-seronegative.

This clone has just one count. The chain couples TRBV30 to TRBJ2-1; no clear D. CDR1 GTSNPN and CDR2 SVGIG come from the germline V gene (reference sequence). This CDR3 region has 14 residues. The V gene lost 1 base and the J gene lost 8 bases, with 15 bases spanning the gap. The CDR3: CAWSERVLPDEQFF. The DNA for the CDR3 is TGTGCCTGGAGTGAAAGGGTGCTCCCCGATGAGCAGTTCTTC.

In this sample, this clone turned up a few times. This chain connects TRBV7-2 to TRBJ1-1; no reliable D call. The V gene's germline CDR1 is SGHTA and CDR2 FQGNSA. The CDR3 sequence is 11 residues long. The V end lost 5 bases, the J end lost 5 bases, and 6 bases lay between the germline ends. CDR3 in DNA: TGTGCCAGCAGCATACGGACTGAAGCTTTCTTT. This sequence encodes CASSIRTEAFF.

The chain couples TRBV7-2 to TRBJ1-5; D is uncertain. The CDR3 consists of 12 residues. The V end lost 3 bases, the J end lost 10 bases, and 10 bases lay between the germline ends. Germline values: CDR1 SGHTA, CDR2 FQGNSA. Here the CDR3 reads CASSFDREPQHF. The DNA of the CDR3 is TGTGCCAGCAGCTTCGACCGTGAACCCCAGCATTTT.

CDR3 sequence (DNA): TGCGCCAGCAGCCCCCGACAGTCTAATGAAAAACTGTTTTTT. The encoded protein is CASSPRQSNEKLFF. The chain couples TRBV4-3 to TRBJ1-4; maybe TRBD1 (5 bases). V shed 4 bases and J shed 3 bases, with 9 bases lying between them. This CDR3 has 14 residues. CDR1 is LGHNA, CDR2 YSLEER, per germline.

The J gene is TRBJ1-2, the V gene TRBV28; D gene uncertain. The CDR3 has 14 amino acids. Trimming took off 5 bases at V and 7 bases at J, with 17 bases between the two ends. CDR1 MDHEN and CDR2 SYDVKM come from the germline V gene. The CDR3 spells CASSPDGRRGGYTF. CDR3 DNA: TGTGCCAGCAGTCCGGACGGCCGGCGCGGTGGCTACACCTTC.

This chain links TRBV2 with TRBJ2-5, with 7 bases identical to TRBD1. In germline, CDR1 is SNHLY, CDR2 FYNNEI. V shed 4 bases and J 2 bases; nucleotides not matched to a gene: 4. CDR3 length: 14 residues. The chain's CDR3 is CASSVGTEQETQYF. The CDR3 coding sequence is TGTGCCAGCAGTGTAGGGACAGAACAAGAGACCCAGTACTTC.

The V gene is TRBV28, the J gene TRBJ1-1, with 8 bases aligning to TRBD1. The J segment lost 0 bases and the V segment lost 6 bases, leaving 12 bases of the junction unmatched. CDR1 MDHEN and CDR2 SYDVKM come from the germline V gene. The CDR3 consists of 17 residues. The CDR3 is CASRLVTGAGVNTEAFF. The CDR3 DNA sequence: TGTGCCAGCAGGTTGGTGACAGGGGCGGGGGTGAACACTGAAGCTTTCTTT.

The chain employs TRBV5-1 and TRBJ2-1, with TRBD2 identical over 14 bases. Germline-derived CDR1 and CDR2 are SGHRS and YFSETQ. Unmatched junction bases numbered 4, after V lost 3 bases and J lost 8 bases. The CDR3 totals 15 residues. The CDR3, as DNA: TGCGCCAGCAGCTGGGGACTAGCGGGGGTCGATGAGCAGTTCTTC. Its translation: CASSWGLAGVDEQFF.

CDR3 sequence: CAWSVLGSGTEAFF. CDR3 in DNA: TGTGCCTGGAGTGTTTTGGGGAGCGGGACTGAAGCTTTCTTT. The V gene is TRBV30, the J gene TRBJ1-1; D uncertain. V was shortened by 0 bases and J by 5 bases, with 13 bases between the two germline ends. The CDR3 is 14 amino acids. CDR1 is GTSNPN and CDR2 is SVGIG in the germline V gene (reference sequence).

The chain is built from TRBV19 and TRBJ2-1; 13 bases are shared with TRBD2. The trim removed 3 bases at V and 7 bases at J, leaving 6 bases unmatched. The CDR3 totals 16 residues. Germline V gene sequence: CDR1 LNHDA, CDR2 SQIVND (reference sequence). This CDR3 reads CASSILGLAGKNEQFF. The CDR3 DNA follows: TGTGCCAGTAGTATCCTGGGACTAGCGGGAAAAAATGAGCAGTTCTTC.

The chain has TRBV30 and TRBJ2-7; D is perhaps TRBD1 (5 bases). V was clipped by 1 base and J by 5 bases, with 6 bases between them. This CDR3 is built from 11 residues. The germline V gene encodes CDR1 GTSNPN and CDR2 SVGIG (reference sequence). In DNA, the CDR3 is TGTGCCTGGAGTGAAGGGGACGAGCAGTACTTC. This translates into CAWSEGDEQYF.

The rearrangement uses TRBV6-1 and TRBJ2-7; TRBD2 matches 9 bases. This CDR3 region has 15 residues. Germline assignment: CDR1 MNHNS and CDR2 SASEGT. With V trimmed by 0 bases and J by 4 bases, 4 bases remained unmatched. The CDR3 reads CASSEALAGDYEQYF. In nucleotides, the CDR3 is TGTGCCAGCAGTGAAGCTTTAGCGGGGGATTACGAGCAGTACTTC.

The V call is TRBV5-7, the J call TRBJ2-3, with 7 bases identical to TRBD2. TRBV5-7 is flagged as an ORF with uncertain function. The CDR3 contains 15 residues. J gave up 4 bases and V 4 bases, and 9 bases lay outside the gene matches. The CDR3 loop is CASSGRCRGADTQYF. The DNA for the CDR3 is TGTGCCAGCAGCGGCAGATGTCGGGGGGCAGATACGCAGTATTTT.

This rearrangement joins TRBV6-6 to TRBJ2-1; 9 positions match TRBD2. In germline, CDR1 is MNHNY, CDR2 SVGAGI (reference sequence). The CDR3 covers 15 residues. Losses at the gene ends were 6 bases for V and 5 bases for J; bases not matched to a gene: 8. The CDR3 DNA reads as TGTGCCAGCAGAACCGCGGGGGGGCCCCACAATGAGCAGTTCTTC. Translated, it gives CASRTAGGPHNEQFF.

The chain recombines TRBV7-2 with TRBJ1-2; TRBD1 aligns across 7 bases. This CDR3 region has 14 residues. CDR1 and CDR2 (germline): SGHTA, FQGNSA. Losses at the gene ends were 5 bases for V and 4 bases for J; bases not matched to a gene: 7. This CDR3 reads CASSPQGSAYGYTF. Here the CDR3 DNA reads TGTGCCAGCAGCCCACAGGGGAGTGCCTATGGCTACACCTTC.

The chain combines TRBV5-1 with TRBJ2-2, with 10 bases matching TRBD2. Trimming at V came to 1 base and at J to 2 bases, leaving 2 bases not matched to a gene. Germline lookup yields CDR1 SGHRS and CDR2 YFSETQ. The CDR3 spans 16 residues. CDR3 region: CASSLTSGVNTGELFF. The CDR3 DNA follows: TGCGCCAGCAGCTTGACTAGCGGGGTTAACACCGGGGAGCTGTTTTTT. The full variable domain, with the rest looked up from reference TRBV5-1 and TRBJ2-2, is KAGVTQTPRYLIKTRGQQVTLSCSPISGHRSVSWYQQTPGQGLQFLFEYFSETQRNKGNFPGRFSGRQFSNSRSEMNVSTLELGDSALYLCASSLTSGVNTGELFFGEGSRLTVL.

This chain uses TRBV2 with TRBJ2-1, with a possible D match to TRBD1 (5 bases). V lost 2 bases and J 8 bases, leaving 19 bases between the germline ends. Germline CDR1 is SNHLY and CDR2 is FYNNEI. The CDR3 totals 16 residues. CDR3 residues: CASSEYMAQGADEQFF. The CDR3 bases are TGTGCCAGCAGTGAATATATGGCGCAGGGCGCCGATGAGCAGTTCTTC.

In this sample, this clone turned up a few times. V usage is TRBV7-3 and J usage is TRBJ1-2, with D perhaps TRBD1 (5 bases). V lost 5 bases, J lost 11 bases, and 18 bases lay in between. CDR1 is SGHTA, CDR2 FQGTGA, per germline. This CDR3 region has 13 residues. CDR3 loop: CASSQLRGSVYTF. The CDR3 DNA sequence: TGTGCCAGCAGCCAACTTAGGGGCTCGGTTTACACCTTC.

In its sample, this clone was seen a few times. This chain links TRBV4-3 with TRBJ1-5; D is possibly TRBD1 (5 bases). This CDR3 is built from 15 residues. CDR1 is LGHNA and CDR2 is YSLEER in the germline V gene. V was trimmed by 0 bases and J by 4 bases, leaving 10 bases between them. The CDR3 bases are TGCGCCAGCAGCCAAGATTCCGGGGGGAATCAGCCCCAGCATTTT. Translating gives CASSQDSGGNQPQHF.

The J gene is TRBJ2-7, the V gene TRBV5-4; 14 nucleotides agree with TRBD2. The CDR3 has 18 amino acids. The germline V gene has CDR1 SGHNT and CDR2 YYREEE (reference sequence). J gave up 1 base and V 0 bases, and 6 bases lay outside the gene matches. The CDR3 DNA follows: TGTGCCAGCAGCTTGGGACTAGCGGGAGGGCCACTGTCCTACGAGCAGTACTTC. Its protein product is CASSLGLAGGPLSYEQYF.

V gene TRBV2 combines with J gene TRBJ2-5; D possibly corresponds to TRBD1 (6 bases). The CDR3 spans 13 residues. CDR1 and CDR2 from the germline V gene are SNHLY and FYNNEI. Trimming took off 7 bases at V and 9 bases at J, with 18 bases between the two ends. In DNA, the CDR3 is TGTGCCAGCACCAAAGAAGGGGGAATGGCCCAGTACTTC. Translated, it gives CASTKEGGMAQYF.

This chain joins TRBV5-1 and TRBJ1-5; TRBD1 agrees at 7 bases. V lost 8 bases to trimming and J lost 4 bases; unmatched junction nucleotides: 6. Germline lookup yields CDR1 SGHRS and CDR2 YFSETQ. CDR3 size: 13 residues. The CDR3 region has the DNA TGCGCCAGGACTAGGGGACAGAATCAGCCCCAGCATTTT. This gives the protein CARTRGQNQPQHF.

The genes are TRBV7-9 and TRBJ2-3; no clear D. The CDR3 covers 12 residues. Trimming pared 1 base from V and 7 bases from J, leaving 6 bases between. Germline V gene sequence: CDR1 SEHNR, CDR2 FQNEAQ (reference sequence). The CDR3 loop is CASSLEAYTQYF. DNA of the CDR3: TGTGCCAGCAGCTTAGAGGCGTATACGCAGTATTTT.

V is TRBV5-1 and J is TRBJ2-7; weak D call: TRBD1 (5 bases). The CDR3 length is 16 residues. Looked up from germline, CDR1 is SGHRS and CDR2 is YFSETQ. Trimming removed 2 bases from V and 0 bases from J, with 15 bases in between. The CDR3, as DNA: TGCGCCAGCAGCTTAACTCGGACATCTAACTCCTACGAGCAGTACTTC. Its translation: CASSLTRTSNSYEQYF.

V gene TRBV18 combines with J gene TRBJ2-1; 8 positions match TRBD1. The V gene's germline CDR1 is KGHSH and CDR2 LQKENI. The ends lost 3 bases at V and 5 bases at J; junction bases unmatched: 6. CDR3 size: 15 residues. The DNA for the CDR3 is TGTGCCAGCTCACCCCGGGACAGGCTAAACAATGAGCAGTTCTTC. Encoded protein: CASSPRDRLNNEQFF.

This clone was counted only a few times. The genes are TRBV11-1 and TRBJ2-7; a possible D gene is TRBD1 (5 bases). Deletions cut 2 bases from V and 2 bases from J, with 13 bases between. The CDR3 contains 15 residues. Germline-derived CDR1 and CDR2 are SGHAT and FQDESV (reference sequence). This CDR3 reads CASSLYTGEAYEQYF. DNA for the CDR3: TGTGCCAGCAGCTTATACACAGGAGAAGCCTACGAGCAGTACTTC. Full variable domain (rest looked up from reference TRBV11-1 and TRBJ2-7): EAEVAQSPRYKITEKSQAVAFWCDPISGHATLYWYRQILGQGPELLVQFQDESVVDDSQLPKDRFSAERLKGVDSTLKIQPAELGDSAMYLCASSLYTGEAYEQYFGPGTRLTVT.